The source of this T cell receptor (beta chain) is a study of cytomegalovirus exposure and HLA in healthy donors. Overall study results and limits: Later analysis indicated greater clonal expansion among HLA-associated TCR beta chains than among equally common other chains. The authors enumerated over 150 TCR beta chains as linked to cytomegalovirus.

This clone was picked up a small number of times. Antigen unknown. Per the germline V gene, CDR1 is MNHEY and CDR2 is SVGAGI. The germline V and J ends were trimmed by 0 bases and 2 bases, with 5 bases remaining between them. This CDR3 is built from 14 residues. The primer mix had 60 Vbeta and 13 Jbeta primers. Profiled with immunoSEQ multiplex PCR; TCRdb holds only in-frame clones, not every one. This sample has 150,000 or so clones; 80% occur once, and the top ten carry approximately 2.5%. Sequencing was done on a sample of PBMCs. This receptor was obtained from a man in his forties or fifties in good health and CMV-seronegative. V gene TRBV6-5 combines with J gene TRBJ1-5; no reliable D call. This CDR3 is CASSYSSGNQPQHF. CDR3 DNA sequence: TGTGCCAGCAGTTACTCGTCCGGCAATCAGCCCCAGCATTTT.